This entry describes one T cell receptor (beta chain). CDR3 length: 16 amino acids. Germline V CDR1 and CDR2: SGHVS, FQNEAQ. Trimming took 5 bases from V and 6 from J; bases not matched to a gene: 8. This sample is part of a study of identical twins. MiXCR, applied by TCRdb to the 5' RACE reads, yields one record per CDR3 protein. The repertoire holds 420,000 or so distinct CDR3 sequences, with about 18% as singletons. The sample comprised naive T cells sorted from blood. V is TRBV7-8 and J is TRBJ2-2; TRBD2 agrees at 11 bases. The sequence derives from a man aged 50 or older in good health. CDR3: CASSALAGGWAGELFF. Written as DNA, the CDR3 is TGTGCCAGCAGCGCCCTAGCGGGAGGATGGGCCGGGGAGCTGTTTTTT.